The clone carrying this T cell receptor (beta chain) was observed once. No antigen is known for it. A much more abundant neighbour one base away suggests this may be a read error. The data originate from a study of CD8 T cells in ankylosing spondylitis. Findings and caveats of the study: Made up of about eight highly homologous variants, a TCR beta motif appeared characteristic of ankylosing spondylitis blood.

CDR3 length equals 13 residues. TCR beta libraries were made by quantitative 5'-RACE with molecular barcodes. TCRdb redid the calling of the 5' RACE reads with MiXCR, one entry per CDR3 protein. The sample holds over 700,000 distinct CDR3 sequences, under 20% seen once. The sequence was collected from a male donor with ankylosing spondylitis. The sample consisted of blood, either unsorted or a sorted T cell fraction (not recorded which). The rearrangement uses TRBV12-3 or TRBV12-4 and TRBJ1-5; maybe TRBD1 (5 bases). The DNA of the CDR3 is TGTACCAGCAGTTTGTCGGGGACCCAGCCCCAGCATTTT. This encodes CTSSLSGTQPQHF.